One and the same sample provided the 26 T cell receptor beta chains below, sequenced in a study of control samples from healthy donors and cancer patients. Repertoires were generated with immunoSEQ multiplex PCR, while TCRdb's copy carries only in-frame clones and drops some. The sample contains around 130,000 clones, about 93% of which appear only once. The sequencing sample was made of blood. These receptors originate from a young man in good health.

The CDR3 loop reads CASSVKAERYNEQFF. The CDR3 region has the DNA TGTGCCAGCAGCGTGAAAGCGGAGCGGTACAATGAGCAGTTCTTC. The chain links TRBV9 to TRBJ2-1; D possibly corresponds to TRBD2 (5 bases). CDR3 length equals 15 residues. V gave up 2 bases and J gave up 4 bases, with 13 bases separating them. CDR1 SGDLS and CDR2 YYNGEE come from the germline V gene.

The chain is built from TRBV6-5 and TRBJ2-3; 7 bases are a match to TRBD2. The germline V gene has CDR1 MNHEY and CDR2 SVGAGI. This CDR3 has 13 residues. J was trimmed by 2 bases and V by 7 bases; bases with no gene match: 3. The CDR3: CASIAGLTDTQYF. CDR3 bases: TGTGCCAGCATAGCGGGCCTCACAGATACGCAGTATTTT.

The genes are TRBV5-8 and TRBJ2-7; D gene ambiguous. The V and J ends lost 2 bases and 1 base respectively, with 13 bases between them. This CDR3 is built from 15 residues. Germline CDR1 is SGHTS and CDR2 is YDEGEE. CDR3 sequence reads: CASSLGGARSYEQYF. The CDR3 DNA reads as TGTGCCAGCAGCTTAGGCGGCGCGCGATCCTACGAGCAGTACTTC.

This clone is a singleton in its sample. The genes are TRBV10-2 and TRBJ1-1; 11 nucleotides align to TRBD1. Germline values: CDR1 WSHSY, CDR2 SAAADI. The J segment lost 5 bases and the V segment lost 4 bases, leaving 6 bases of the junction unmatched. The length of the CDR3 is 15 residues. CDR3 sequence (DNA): TGCGCCAGCAGTGGGGGGGACAGGGGGGATACTGAAGCTTTCTTT. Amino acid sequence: CASSGGDRGDTEAFF.

CDR3 in DNA: TGTGCCAGCAGCCAAGGAGAGTCAGGGCTCCGGTACAATGAGCAGTTCTTC. Amino acid sequence: CASSQGESGLRYNEQFF. The V call is TRBV14, the J call TRBJ2-1, with a weak D call TRBD1 (5 bases). This CDR3 has 17 amino acids. V was pared by 1 base and J by 4 bases, with 17 bases between. Germline-derived CDR1 and CDR2 are SGHDN and FVKESK.

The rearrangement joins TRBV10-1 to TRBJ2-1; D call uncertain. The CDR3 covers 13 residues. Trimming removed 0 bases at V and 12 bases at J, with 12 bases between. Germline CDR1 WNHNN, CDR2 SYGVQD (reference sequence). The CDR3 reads CASSESTDPGQFF. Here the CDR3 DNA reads TGCGCCAGCAGTGAGTCGACGGACCCGGGGCAGTTCTTC.

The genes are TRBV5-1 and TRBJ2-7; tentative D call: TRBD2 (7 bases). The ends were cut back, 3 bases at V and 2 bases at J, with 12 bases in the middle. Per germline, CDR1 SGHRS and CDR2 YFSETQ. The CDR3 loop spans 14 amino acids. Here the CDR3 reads CASSSQGGPYEQYF. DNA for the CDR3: TGCGCCAGCAGCTCACAGGGAGGGCCCTACGAGCAGTACTTC. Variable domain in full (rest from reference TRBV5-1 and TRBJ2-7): KAGVTQTPRYLIKTRGQQVTLSCSPISGHRSVSWYQQTPGQGLQFLFEYFSETQRNKGNFPGRFSGRQFSNSRSEMNVSTLELGDSALYLCASSSQGGPYEQYFGPGTRLTVT.

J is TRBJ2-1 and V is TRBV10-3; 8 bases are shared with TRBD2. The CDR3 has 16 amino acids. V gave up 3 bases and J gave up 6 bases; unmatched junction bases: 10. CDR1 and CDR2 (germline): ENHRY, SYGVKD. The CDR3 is CAISEVPGGRFNEQFF. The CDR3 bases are TGTGCCATCAGTGAAGTCCCGGGGGGGCGGTTCAATGAGCAGTTCTTC.

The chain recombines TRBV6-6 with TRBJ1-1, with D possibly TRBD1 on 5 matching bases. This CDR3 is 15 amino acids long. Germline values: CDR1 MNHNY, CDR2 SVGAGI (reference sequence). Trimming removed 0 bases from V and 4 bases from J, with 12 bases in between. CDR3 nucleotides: TGTGCCAGCAGTTACTCGAGGGGTTCAGGCACTGAAGCTTTCTTT. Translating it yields CASSYSRGSGTEAFF.

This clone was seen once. The CDR3 here is CASSESRGGWDNEQFF. The CDR3 DNA follows: TGTGCCAGCAGTGAATCGAGAGGGGGATGGGACAATGAGCAGTTCTTC. This chain connects TRBV6-1 to TRBJ2-1; D may be TRBD1 (6 bases). The CDR3 runs to 16 residues. The germline CDR1 and CDR2 sequences are MNHNS and SASEGT. The ends were cut back, 2 bases at V and 5 bases at J, with 16 bases in the middle.

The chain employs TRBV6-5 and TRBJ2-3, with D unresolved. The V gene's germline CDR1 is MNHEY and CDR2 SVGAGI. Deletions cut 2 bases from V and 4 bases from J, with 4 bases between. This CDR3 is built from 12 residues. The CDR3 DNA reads TGTGCCAGCAGTTACGACCCAGATACGCAGTATTTT. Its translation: CASSYDPDTQYF.

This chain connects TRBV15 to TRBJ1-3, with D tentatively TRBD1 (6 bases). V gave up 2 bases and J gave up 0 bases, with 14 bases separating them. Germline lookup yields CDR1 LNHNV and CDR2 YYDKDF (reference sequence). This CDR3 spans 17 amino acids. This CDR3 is CATSRSRGGFSGNTIYF. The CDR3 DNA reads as TGTGCCACCAGCAGATCCCGAGGGGGTTTCTCTGGAAACACCATATATTTT. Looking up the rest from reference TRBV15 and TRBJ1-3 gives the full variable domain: DAMVIQNPRYQVTQFGKPVTLSCSQTLNHNVMYWYQQKSSQAPKLLFHYYDKDFNNEADTPDNFQSRRPNTSFCFLDIRSPGLGDTAMYLCATSRSRGGFSGNTIYFGEGSWLTVV.

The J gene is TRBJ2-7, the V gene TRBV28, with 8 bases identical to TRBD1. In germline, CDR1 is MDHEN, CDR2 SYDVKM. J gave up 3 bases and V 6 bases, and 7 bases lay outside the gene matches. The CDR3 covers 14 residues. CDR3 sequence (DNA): TGTGCCAGCAGCCCGTCGGACAGGGTCTACGAGCAGTACTTC. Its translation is CASSPSDRVYEQYF. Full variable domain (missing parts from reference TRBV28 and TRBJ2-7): DVKVTQSSRYLVKRTGEKVFLECVQDMDHENMFWYRQDPGLGLRLIYFSYDVKMKEKGDIPEGYSVSREKKERFSLILESASTNQTSMYLCASSPSDRVYEQYFGPGTRLTVT.

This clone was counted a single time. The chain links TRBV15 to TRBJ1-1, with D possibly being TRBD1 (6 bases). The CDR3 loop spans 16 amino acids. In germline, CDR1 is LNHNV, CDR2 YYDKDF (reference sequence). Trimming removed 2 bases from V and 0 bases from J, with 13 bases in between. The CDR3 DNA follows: TGTGCCACCAGCAGACTGGGGGGACACATGAACACTGAAGCTTTCTTT. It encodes CATSRLGGHMNTEAFF.

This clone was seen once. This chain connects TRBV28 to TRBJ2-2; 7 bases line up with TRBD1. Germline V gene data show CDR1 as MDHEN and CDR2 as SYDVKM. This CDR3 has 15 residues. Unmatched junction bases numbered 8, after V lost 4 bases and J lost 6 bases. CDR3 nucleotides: TGTGCCAGCAGTTCCCGGAGACAGGGCGCCGGGGAGCTGTTTTTT. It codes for CASSSRRQGAGELFF.

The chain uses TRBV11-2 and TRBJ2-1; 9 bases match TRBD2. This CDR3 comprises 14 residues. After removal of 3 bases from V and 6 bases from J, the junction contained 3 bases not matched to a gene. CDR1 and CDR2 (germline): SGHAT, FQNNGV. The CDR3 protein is CASSLLTSGNEQFF. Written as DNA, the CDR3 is TGTGCCAGCAGCTTGCTGACTAGCGGCAATGAGCAGTTCTTC.

CDR3 nucleotide sequence: TGTGCCAGCAGTCAGGACACGGGCACTGAAGCTTTCTTT. It translates to CASSQDTGTEAFF. V and J are TRBV28 and TRBJ1-1; perhaps TRBD1 as D (5 bases). The CDR3 totals 13 residues. V was clipped by 5 bases and J by 4 bases, with 11 bases between them. In germline, CDR1 is MDHEN, CDR2 SYDVKM.

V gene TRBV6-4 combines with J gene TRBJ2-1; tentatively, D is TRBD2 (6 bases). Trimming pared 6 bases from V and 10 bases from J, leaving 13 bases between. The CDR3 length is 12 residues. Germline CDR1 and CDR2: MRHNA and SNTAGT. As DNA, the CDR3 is TGTGCCAGCAGGGAGGGGCTGGGGGAGCAGTTCTTC. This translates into CASREGLGEQFF.

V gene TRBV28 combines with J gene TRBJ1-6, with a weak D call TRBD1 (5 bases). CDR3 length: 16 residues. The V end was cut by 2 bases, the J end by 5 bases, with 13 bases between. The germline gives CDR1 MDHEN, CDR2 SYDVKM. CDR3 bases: TGTGCCAGCAGTTTAGCCAGGGTCCCTGATAATTCACCCCTCCACTTT. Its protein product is CASSLARVPDNSPLHF.

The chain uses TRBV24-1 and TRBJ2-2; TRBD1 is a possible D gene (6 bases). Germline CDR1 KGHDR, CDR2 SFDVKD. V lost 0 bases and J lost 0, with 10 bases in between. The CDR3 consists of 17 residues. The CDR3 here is CATSDLTGLPNTGELFF. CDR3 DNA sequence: TGTGCCACCAGTGATTTGACAGGGCTCCCGAACACCGGGGAGCTGTTTTTT.

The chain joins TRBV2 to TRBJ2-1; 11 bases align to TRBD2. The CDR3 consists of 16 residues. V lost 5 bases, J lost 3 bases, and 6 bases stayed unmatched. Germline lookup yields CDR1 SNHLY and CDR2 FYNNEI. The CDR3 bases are TGTGCCAGCAGTTCCCTGGGGACTAGCGGCTACAATGAGCAGTTCTTC. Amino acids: CASSSLGTSGYNEQFF.

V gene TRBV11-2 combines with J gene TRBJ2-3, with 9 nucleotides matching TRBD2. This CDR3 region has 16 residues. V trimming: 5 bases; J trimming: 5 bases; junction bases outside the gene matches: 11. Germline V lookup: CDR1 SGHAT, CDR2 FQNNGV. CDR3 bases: TGTGCCAGCAGCCAAAAACTAGCGGGTTGGGAAGATACGCAGTATTTT. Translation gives CASSQKLAGWEDTQYF.

This chain's CDR3 is CASSPGRMRDNEQFF. The CDR3 DNA reads TGTGCCAGCTCACCGGGCCGTATGCGGGACAATGAGCAGTTCTTC. The chain has TRBV18 and TRBJ2-1, with D possibly matching TRBD2 (5 bases). The CDR3 is 15 residues long. The ends were cut back, 3 bases at V and 5 bases at J, with 14 bases in the middle. CDR1 is KGHSH and CDR2 is LQKENI in the germline V gene.

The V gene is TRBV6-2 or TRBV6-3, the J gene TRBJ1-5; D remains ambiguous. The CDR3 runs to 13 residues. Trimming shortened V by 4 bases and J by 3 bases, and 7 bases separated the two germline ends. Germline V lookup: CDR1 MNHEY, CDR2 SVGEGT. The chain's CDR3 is CASSSGLNQPQHF. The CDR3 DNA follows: TGTGCCAGCAGTTCCGGGCTCAATCAGCCCCAGCATTTT.

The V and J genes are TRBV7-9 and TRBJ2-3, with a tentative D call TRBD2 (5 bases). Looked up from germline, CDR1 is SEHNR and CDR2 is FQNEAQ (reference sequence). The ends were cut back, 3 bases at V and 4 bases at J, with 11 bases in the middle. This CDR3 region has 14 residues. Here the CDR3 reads CASSLGQEADTQYF. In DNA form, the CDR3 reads TGTGCCAGCAGCTTGGGTCAGGAGGCAGATACGCAGTATTTT.

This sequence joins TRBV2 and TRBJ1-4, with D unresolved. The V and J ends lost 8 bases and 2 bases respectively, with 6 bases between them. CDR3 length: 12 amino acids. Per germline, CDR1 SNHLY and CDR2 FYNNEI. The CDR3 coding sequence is TGTGCCAGCGGCGCTACTAATGAAAAACTGTTTTTT. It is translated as CASGATNEKLFF.